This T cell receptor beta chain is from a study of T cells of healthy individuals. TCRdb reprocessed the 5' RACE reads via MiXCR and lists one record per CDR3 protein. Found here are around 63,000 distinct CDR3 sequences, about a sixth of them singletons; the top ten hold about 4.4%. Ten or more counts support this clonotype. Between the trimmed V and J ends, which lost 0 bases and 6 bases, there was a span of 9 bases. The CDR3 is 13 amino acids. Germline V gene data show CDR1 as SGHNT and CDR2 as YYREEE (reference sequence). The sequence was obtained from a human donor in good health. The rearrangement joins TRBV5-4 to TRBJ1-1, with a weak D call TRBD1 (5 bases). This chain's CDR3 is CASSLAGTAEAFF. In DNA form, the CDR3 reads TGTGCCAGCAGCTTGGCCGGGACGGCTGAAGCTTTCTTT.